Listed below are T cell receptor beta chains from one sample, sequenced in a study of cytomegalovirus exposure and HLA in healthy donors. Profiling relied on immunoSEQ multiplex PCR, and the TCRdb table lists in-frame clones only, not all of them. The profile shows 150,000 to 200,000 clones, 80% to 85% of them singletons. Sequences were obtained from PBMCs. These receptors were collected from a woman between 50 and 59 years old in good health and CMV-seropositive. Each CDR3 is given with its conserved first and last residue. D genes are given only for firm matches. Only some rows state a clone size, as once, few, many or a class for expanded clones.

J gene,V gene,clone size,D gene,CDR3 DNA,CDR3 protein
TRBJ2-7,TRBV5-4,.,TRBD1,TGTGCCAGCAGCTTGGGCGCGGGACAGGGGGCCTACGAGCAGTACTTC,CASSLGAGQGAYEQYF
TRBJ1-6,TRBV18,.,TRBD1,TGTGCCAGCTCAAAGGACAGGAAAAATTCACCCCTCCACTTT,CASSKDRKNSPLHF
TRBJ2-1,TRBV5-1,.,.,TGCGCCAGCAGCTTGGGTAGCTCCTACAATGAGCAGTTCTTC,CASSLGSSYNEQFF
TRBJ1-5,TRBV28,.,TRBD1,TGTGCCAGCAGTTTTTCCAGGGGGGACCAGCCCCAGCATTTT,CASSFSRGDQPQHF
TRBJ2-6,TRBV7-2,.,.,TGTGCCAGCAGCTTAGTCGGGAATGGGGCCAACGTCCTGACTTTC,CASSLVGNGANVLTF
TRBJ2-2,TRBV28,.,.,TGTGCCACAAATACCGGGACAACGAACACCGGGGAGCTGTTTTTT,CATNTGTTNTGELFF
TRBJ1-4,TRBV9,.,.,TGTGCCAGCAGCCCAGGACCGGGAGGAGAAAAACTGTTTTTT,CASSPGPGGEKLFF
TRBJ2-6,TRBV19,.,.,TGTGCCAGTAGGCGTCTATCTGGGGCCAACGGCCTGACTTTC,CASRRLSGANGLTF
TRBJ1-5,TRBV5-8,.,.,TGTGCCAGCAGCCGGGGGGGCCGATCGGATAGCAATCAGCCCCAGCATTTT,CASSRGGRSDSNQPQHF
TRBJ1-3,TRBV21-1,.,.,TGTGCCAGCAGCGAAGGACAGACTGCGGGAAACACCATATATTTT,CASSEGQTAGNTIYF
TRBJ2-7,TRBV18,.,TRBD1,TGTGCCAGCTCACAAGAGACAGGGGGGGACGACGAGCAGTACTTC,CASSQETGGDDEQYF
TRBJ2-1,TRBV18,.,.,TGTGCCAGCTCGCAGGGGGGCAATGAGCAGTTCTTC,CASSQGGNEQFF
TRBJ2-7,TRBV4-1,.,.,TGCGCCAGCAGCCAAGCAGAAGGGGGTGGTGACTCTAAGACCTACGAGCAGTACTTC,CASSQAEGGGDSKTYEQYF
TRBJ2-3,TRBV5-1,.,.,TGCGCCAGCAGCTATTTCCGGGACAACACAGATACGCAGTATTTT,CASSYFRDNTDTQYF
TRBJ2-7,TRBV27,.,TRBD1,TGTGCCAGCAGTAAACTGACAGGGGGCAACGAGCAGTACTTC,CASSKLTGGNEQYF
TRBJ2-1,TRBV5-8,.,TRBD2,TGTGCCAGCAGCCCGGGACTAGCCGGAGGGGATGAGCAGTTCTTC,CASSPGLAGGDEQFF
TRBJ1-1,TRBV2,.,.,TGTGCCAGCAGGAGGGGGTTCGCGGTGAACACTGAAGCTTTCTTT,CASRRGFAVNTEAFF
TRBJ2-3,TRBV18,.,TRBD2,TGTGCCAGCCCAGGGACTAGCGGGAGTTCAGATACGCAGTATTTT,CASPGTSGSSDTQYF
TRBJ2-5,TRBV7-2,.,TRBD1,TGTGCCAGCAGCAGGACAGGGGTGGTTGGGGAGACCCAGTACTTC,CASSRTGVVGETQYF
TRBJ2-1,TRBV5-1,.,TRBD2,TGCGCCAGCAGCTTCCGCCGACTAGCTGAGCAGTTCTTC,CASSFRRLAEQFF
TRBJ1-1,TRBV30,once,TRBD1,TGTGCCTGGAGTTCCGGGACAGCGAACACTGAAGCTTTCTTT,CAWSSGTANTEAFF
TRBJ2-5,TRBV30,.,TRBD1,TGTGCCTGGATTTCGGGACAGGGTGGACGCCAGTACTTC,CAWISGQGGRQYF
TRBJ1-1,TRBV18,few,TRBD1,TGTGCCAGCTCACGCCGGGACAGACACACTGAAGCTTTCTTT,CASSRRDRHTEAFF
TRBJ2-1,TRBV7-6,.,.,TGTGCCAGCAGCGCCGGGACAACGTACAATGAGCAGTTCTTC,CASSAGTTYNEQFF
TRBJ2-5,TRBV7-7,.,.,TGTGCTAGCAGCTTAGGACAGAAAGAGACCCAGTACTTC,CASSLGQKETQYF
TRBJ2-1,TRBV11-3,once,TRBD1,TGTGCCAGCAGCCGACAGGGGAGCTCTTACAATGAGCAGTTCTTC,CASSRQGSSYNEQFF
TRBJ2-3,TRBV5-6,once,TRBD2,TGTGCCAGCACCCCTCGACTAGCTCAGAGTACAGATACGCAGTATTTT,CASTPRLAQSTDTQYF